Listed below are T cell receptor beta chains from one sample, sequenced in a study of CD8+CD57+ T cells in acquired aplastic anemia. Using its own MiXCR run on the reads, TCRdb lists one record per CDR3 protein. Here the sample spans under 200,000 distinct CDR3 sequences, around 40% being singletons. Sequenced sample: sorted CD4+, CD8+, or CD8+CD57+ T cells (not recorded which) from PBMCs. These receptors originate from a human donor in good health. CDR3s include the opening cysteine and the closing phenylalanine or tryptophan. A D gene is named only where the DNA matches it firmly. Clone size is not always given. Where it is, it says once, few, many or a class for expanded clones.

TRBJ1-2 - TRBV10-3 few TGTGCCATCAGTGAGGTACAGCTTGGTAACTATGGCTACACCTTC CAISEVQLGNYGYTF
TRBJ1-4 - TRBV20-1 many TGCAGTGCCGTAGATACCGGGTTTTCTAATGAAAAACTGTTTTTT CSAVDTGFSNEKLFF
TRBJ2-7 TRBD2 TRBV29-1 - TGCAGCGCCGGGCGGGAGGGATTGTACGAGCAGTACTTC CSAGREGLYEQYF
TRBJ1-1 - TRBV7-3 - TGTGCCAGCAGCTTACCAGAACACACTGAAGCTTTCTTT CASSLPEHTEAFF
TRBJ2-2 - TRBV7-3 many TGTGCCAGCGGCGGGGCTGCGAACACCGGGGAGCTGTTTTTT CASGGAANTGELFF
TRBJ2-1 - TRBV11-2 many TGTGCCAGCAGCCCACTCGGCGTCGGGAGTTCCTACAATGAGCAGTTCTTC CASSPLGVGSSYNEQFF
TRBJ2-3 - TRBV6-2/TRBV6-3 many TGTGCCAGCAGTTACGGGTCAGATACGCAGTATTTT CASSYGSDTQYF
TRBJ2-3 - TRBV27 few TGTGCCAGCAGTTTAACCAGGGGCACAGATACGCAGTATTTT CASSLTRGTDTQYF
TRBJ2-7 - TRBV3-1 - TGTGCCAGCAGCCCGCAAAACGGGTTTTCCTACGAGCAGTACTTC CASSPQNGFSYEQYF
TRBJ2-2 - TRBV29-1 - - CSVRVGLGTGEPFF
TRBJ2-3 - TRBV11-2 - TGTGCCAGCAGCCAAGGTGGTATTGATACGCAGTATTTT CASSQGGIDTQYF
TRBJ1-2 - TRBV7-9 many TGTGCCAGCAGCTTAGAGTTTCTTGGCTACACCTTC CASSLEFLGYTF
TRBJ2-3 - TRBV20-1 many TGCAGTGCTAGGAGCCCGGTAGGAGCGGCCCTCGGTACGCAGTATTTT CSARSPVGAALGTQYF
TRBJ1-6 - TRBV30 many TGTGCCTGGAGACAGCCAAATTCACCCCTCCACTTT CAWRQPNSPLHF
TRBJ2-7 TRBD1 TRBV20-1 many TGCAGTGCTAAGTGGACAGGGTTGAATGAGCAGTACTTC CSAKWTGLNEQYF
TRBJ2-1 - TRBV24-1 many TGTGCCACCAGTGATTCGAGAGGGCGATGGGATGAGCAGTTCTTC CATSDSRGRWDEQFF
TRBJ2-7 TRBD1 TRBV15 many TGTGCCACCAGCAGGGGGACAGGGGCCTCCTACGAGCAGTACTTC CATSRGTGASYEQYF
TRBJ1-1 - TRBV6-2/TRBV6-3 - TGTGCCAGCAGTTACTCAGGGGGTGCGCGCACTGAAGCTTTCTTT CASSYSGGARTEAFF
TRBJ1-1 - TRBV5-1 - TGCGCCAGCAGCCCAGGGACGGTTGAAGCTTTCTTT CASSPGTVEAFF
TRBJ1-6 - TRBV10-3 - TGTGCCATCAGCCAGGGGAGAGGTTCACCCCTCCACTTT CAISQGRGSPLHF
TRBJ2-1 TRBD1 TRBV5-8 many TGTGCCAGCAGCCCCCGGGACAGAGACAATGAGCAGTTCTTC CASSPRDRDNEQFF
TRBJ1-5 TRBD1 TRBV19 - TGTGCCAGTAGTCCCGCAGGGCTCAGGGGGGGAGGCAATCAGCCCCAGCATTTT CASSPAGLRGGGNQPQHF
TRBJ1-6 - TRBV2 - TGTGCCAGCAGTTGGGACACCACAAATAATTCACCCCTCCACTTT CASSWDTTNNSPLHF
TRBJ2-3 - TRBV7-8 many TGTGCCAGCAGCCGACCCCAGCTACAACTCACAGATACGCAGTATTTT CASSRPQLQLTDTQYF
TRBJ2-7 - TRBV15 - TGTGCCACCAGCAGAGATCACTCCGCAGGGCTGACCTACGAGCAGTACTTC CATSRDHSAGLTYEQYF
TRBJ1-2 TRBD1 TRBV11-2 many TGTGCCAGCAGCGTCGACAGGGAGGATGGCTACACCTTC CASSVDREDGYTF
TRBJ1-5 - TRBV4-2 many TGTGCCAGCAGTGACCGTAGCAATCAGCCCCAGCATTTT CASSDRSNQPQHF
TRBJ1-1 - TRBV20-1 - TGCAGTCCTAAGGGTAGGGGATTAGCTTTCTTT CSPKGRGLAFF
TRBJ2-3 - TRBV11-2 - TGTGCCAGCAGCTTATCTGGGAGGACAGATACGCAGTATTTT CASSLSGRTDTQYF
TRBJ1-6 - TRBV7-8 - TGTGCCAGCAGCTTGCCCAATAATTCACCCCTCCACTTT CASSLPNNSPLHF
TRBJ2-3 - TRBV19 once TGTGCCAGTTCCTACATGGATACGCAGTATTTT CASSYMDTQYF
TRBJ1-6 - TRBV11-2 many TGTGCCAGCAGCCCTGGCCGATATATGTCCTATAATTCACCCCTCCACTTT CASSPGRYMSYNSPLHF
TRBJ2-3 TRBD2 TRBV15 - TGTGCCACCAGCAGAGGCGGGAGGAGGACAGATACGCAGTATTTT CATSRGGRRTDTQYF
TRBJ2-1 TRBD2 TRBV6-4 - TGTGCCAGCAGTGAACTAGCGGGGGCCCTTCGGACTGAGCAGTTCTTC CASSELAGALRTEQFF
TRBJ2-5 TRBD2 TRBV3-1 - TGTGCCAGCAGCCAAGGGACTAGCGGGAGGGAAAAGACCCAGTACTTC CASSQGTSGREKTQYF
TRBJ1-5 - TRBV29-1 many TGCAGCGTTGAAGATGGAGGACAGCCGGTTATTTATAGCAATCAGCCCCAGCATTTT CSVEDGGQPVIYSNQPQHF
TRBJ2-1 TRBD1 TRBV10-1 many TGCGCCAGCGGTCCAGGACAGGGGACTTACAATGAGCAGTTCTTC CASGPGQGTYNEQFF
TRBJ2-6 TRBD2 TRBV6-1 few TGTGCCAGCAGCCCCGGACTAGCGGGAGTAGCGGGGGCCAACGTCCTGACTTTC CASSPGLAGVAGANVLTF
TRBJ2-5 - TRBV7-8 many TGTGCCACCTCAACTGGACTCCTAAGGGAGACCCAGTACTTC CATSTGLLRETQYF
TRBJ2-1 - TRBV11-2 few TGTGCCAGCAGCTTAGATGCCCGGGGTGGCGGTGCCTACAATGAGCAGTTCTTC CASSLDARGGGAYNEQFF